These T cell receptor beta chains were read from a single sample in a study of CD8+ T cells in alopecia areata. The table came from immunoSEQ multiplex PCR; TCRdb's copy has only in-frame clones and leaves some out. Of about 190,000 clones in the sample, approximately 67% were seen once. This specimen consisted of CD4+ T cells sorted from blood, obtained around week 49, from a patient treated with tofacitinib. The source of these receptors is a human donor with alopecia areata. CDR3s include the opening cysteine and the closing phenylalanine or tryptophan. The D gene is left open where the match is weak. Size is omitted from some rows. Given values are once, few, many or a class for expanded clones.

d_call: TRBD1; v_call: TRBV5-6; j_call: TRBJ1-2; clone_size: once; cdr3_aa: CASSTDRVGSYGYTF; cdr3_nt: TGTGCCAGCAGCACCGACAGGGTAGGAAGCTATGGCTACACCTTC
d_call: NA; v_call: TRBV6-1; j_call: TRBJ2-1; clone_size: NA; cdr3_aa: CASRMDTGVNEQFF; cdr3_nt: TGTGCCAGCAGAATGGACACTGGGGTCAATGAGCAGTTCTTC
d_call: NA; v_call: TRBV20-1; j_call: TRBJ1-1; clone_size: NA; cdr3_aa: CSAGGRGAFF; cdr3_nt: TGCAGTGCTGGGGGCAGAGGAGCTTTCTTT
d_call: TRBD2; v_call: TRBV10-3; j_call: TRBJ2-1; clone_size: few; cdr3_aa: CAISEGAGANNEQFF; cdr3_nt: TGTGCCATCAGTGAGGGAGCGGGGGCCAACAATGAGCAGTTCTTC
d_call: NA; v_call: TRBV7-2; j_call: TRBJ2-3; clone_size: few; cdr3_aa: CASSPAPDTQYF; cdr3_nt: TGTGCCAGCAGTCCGGCCCCGGATACGCAGTATTTT
d_call: NA; v_call: TRBV30; j_call: TRBJ1-2; clone_size: NA; cdr3_aa: CAWSLPGGYGYTF; cdr3_nt: TGTGCCTGGAGTCTTCCCGGAGGGTATGGCTACACCTTC
d_call: NA; v_call: TRBV29-1; j_call: TRBJ2-6; clone_size: NA; cdr3_aa: CSVEGGDKTGANVLTF; cdr3_nt: TGCAGCGTTGAAGGAGGGGACAAGACTGGGGCCAACGTCCTGACTTTC
d_call: TRBD1; v_call: TRBV5-1; j_call: TRBJ1-5; clone_size: NA; cdr3_aa: CASSPGDRGSNQPQHF; cdr3_nt: TGCGCCAGCAGCCCCGGGGACAGGGGTAGCAATCAGCCCCAGCATTTT
d_call: NA; v_call: TRBV27; j_call: TRBJ1-6; clone_size: NA; cdr3_aa: CASKFMVGSYSPLHF; cdr3_nt: TGTGCCAGCAAGTTTATGGTGGGATCCTATTCACCCCTCCACTTT
d_call: TRBD1; v_call: TRBV5-1; j_call: TRBJ2-6; clone_size: NA; cdr3_aa: CASSSPGTGMAGANVLTF; cdr3_nt: TGCGCCAGCAGCTCACCCGGGACAGGGATGGCTGGGGCCAACGTCCTGACTTTC
d_call: NA; v_call: TRBV30; j_call: TRBJ2-5; clone_size: NA; cdr3_aa: CAWSTGGNQETQYF; cdr3_nt: TGTGCCTGGAGTACTGGGGGCAACCAAGAGACCCAGTACTTC
d_call: TRBD1; v_call: TRBV29-1; j_call: TRBJ2-3; clone_size: NA; cdr3_aa: CSVNTGGAGDTQYF; cdr3_nt: TGCAGCGTTAACACAGGGGGCGCAGGAGATACGCAGTATTTT
d_call: TRBD1; v_call: TRBV11-3; j_call: TRBJ2-6; clone_size: NA; cdr3_aa: CASSWDSPSGANVLTF; cdr3_nt: TGTGCCAGCAGCTGGGACAGCCCCTCTGGGGCCAACGTCCTGACTTTC
d_call: NA; v_call: TRBV9; j_call: TRBJ2-7; clone_size: NA; cdr3_aa: CASSTGLVGEQYF; cdr3_nt: TGTGCCAGCAGTACAGGGTTGGTAGGCGAGCAGTACTTC
d_call: TRBD2; v_call: TRBV5-1; j_call: TRBJ2-7; clone_size: NA; cdr3_aa: CASSHRTSGGTYEQYF; cdr3_nt: TGCGCCAGCAGCCATAGGACTAGCGGGGGGACCTACGAGCAGTACTTC
d_call: TRBD1; v_call: TRBV29-1; j_call: TRBJ2-3; clone_size: NA; cdr3_aa: CSVTGTVTDTQYF; cdr3_nt: TGCAGCGTTACCGGGACAGTGACAGATACGCAGTATTTT
d_call: NA; v_call: TRBV5-1; j_call: TRBJ1-6; clone_size: NA; cdr3_aa: CASSGEGDNSPLHF; cdr3_nt: TGCGCCAGCAGCGGTGAGGGTGACAATTCACCCCTCCACTTT
d_call: NA; v_call: TRBV6-6; j_call: TRBJ1-2; clone_size: NA; cdr3_aa: CASSRGIQDTNYGYTF; cdr3_nt: TGTGCCAGCAGTCGCGGCATTCAGGATACTAACTATGGCTACACCTTC
d_call: NA; v_call: TRBV12-5; j_call: TRBJ1-5; clone_size: NA; cdr3_aa: CASGLQDFRQPQHF; cdr3_nt: TGTGCTAGTGGTTTGCAGGATTTTCGCCAGCCCCAGCATTTT
d_call: TRBD1; v_call: TRBV29-1; j_call: TRBJ2-7; clone_size: NA; cdr3_aa: CSVRDRVSYEQYF; cdr3_nt: TGCAGCGTGCGGGACAGGGTCTCCTACGAGCAGTACTTC
d_call: TRBD1; v_call: TRBV29-1; j_call: TRBJ2-7; clone_size: NA; cdr3_aa: CSARQGRYEQYF; cdr3_nt: TGCAGCGCAAGACAGGGCAGGTACGAGCAGTACTTC
d_call: NA; v_call: TRBV6-6; j_call: TRBJ2-7; clone_size: NA; cdr3_aa: CASSEGYEQYF; cdr3_nt: TGTGCCAGCAGTGAGGGATACGAGCAGTACTTC
d_call: TRBD2; v_call: TRBV9; j_call: TRBJ2-3; clone_size: NA; cdr3_aa: CASSARTGPGLEADTQYF; cdr3_nt: TGTGCCAGCAGCGCCAGAACCGGACCGGGACTAGAGGCAGATACGCAGTATTTT
d_call: NA; v_call: TRBV18; j_call: TRBJ1-5; clone_size: NA; cdr3_aa: CASSPGFSKSQPQHF; cdr3_nt: TGTGCCAGCTCACCCGGCTTTAGCAAAAGTCAGCCCCAGCATTTT
d_call: NA; v_call: TRBV7-2; j_call: TRBJ1-2; clone_size: NA; cdr3_aa: CASSQSQGPYGYTF; cdr3_nt: TGTGCCAGCAGCCAGTCCCAGGGACCCTATGGCTACACCTTC
d_call: TRBD1; v_call: TRBV6-5; j_call: TRBJ2-5; clone_size: NA; cdr3_aa: CASSYSSGGERTQYF; cdr3_nt: TGTGCCAGCAGTTACTCGTCAGGGGGAGAGAGAACCCAGTACTTC
d_call: NA; v_call: TRBV29-1; j_call: TRBJ2-4; clone_size: few; cdr3_aa: CSVAEWDIQYF; cdr3_nt: TGCAGCGTTGCCGAATGGGACATTCAGTACTTC
d_call: NA; v_call: TRBV30; j_call: TRBJ1-3; clone_size: once; cdr3_aa: CACPGFSGNTIYF; cdr3_nt: TGTGCCTGCCCGGGCTTCTCTGGAAACACCATATATTTT
d_call: NA; v_call: TRBV29-1; j_call: TRBJ2-1; clone_size: few; cdr3_aa: CSVEPMGGAYNEQFF; cdr3_nt: TGCAGCGTTGAACCAATGGGGGGCGCCTACAATGAGCAGTTCTTC
d_call: NA; v_call: TRBV29-1; j_call: TRBJ2-3; clone_size: once; cdr3_aa: CSSGRGPDTQYF; cdr3_nt: TGCAGCTCGGGCCGGGGACCAGATACGCAGTATTTT
d_call: NA; v_call: TRBV11-3; j_call: TRBJ1-2; clone_size: NA; cdr3_aa: CASSLTRANYGYTF; cdr3_nt: TGTGCCAGCAGCTTAACGAGAGCTAACTATGGCTACACCTTC
d_call: NA; v_call: TRBV19; j_call: TRBJ2-6; clone_size: NA; cdr3_aa: CASSIGKGRTGANVLTF; cdr3_nt: TGTGCCAGTAGTATTGGTAAGGGGCGAACTGGGGCCAACGTCCTGACTTTC
d_call: NA; v_call: TRBV5-1; j_call: TRBJ2-6; clone_size: NA; cdr3_aa: CASSLSYPGANVLTF; cdr3_nt: TGCGCCAGCAGCCTCAGTTATCCCGGGGCCAACGTCCTGACTTTC
d_call: TRBD2; v_call: TRBV6-4; j_call: TRBJ2-1; clone_size: NA; cdr3_aa: CASSVSGTNNEQFF; cdr3_nt: TGTGCCAGCAGTGTCTCGGGGACTAACAATGAGCAGTTCTTC
d_call: NA; v_call: TRBV9; j_call: TRBJ2-7; clone_size: once; cdr3_aa: CASSAQGSTYEQYF; cdr3_nt: TGTGCCAGCAGCGCTCAGGGTTCGACCTACGAGCAGTACTTC
d_call: NA; v_call: TRBV6-5; j_call: TRBJ2-4; clone_size: NA; cdr3_aa: CASSFGGLAKNIQYF; cdr3_nt: TGTGCCAGCAGTTTCGGAGGATTAGCCAAAAACATTCAGTACTTC
d_call: NA; v_call: TRBV20-1; j_call: TRBJ1-1; clone_size: NA; cdr3_aa: CSAMYTEAFF; cdr3_nt: TGCAGTGCTATGTACACTGAAGCTTTCTTT
d_call: NA; v_call: TRBV4-3; j_call: TRBJ1-4; clone_size: NA; cdr3_aa: CASSQGTPNEKLFF; cdr3_nt: TGCGCCAGCAGCCAGGGGACGCCTAATGAAAAACTGTTTTTT
d_call: NA; v_call: TRBV29-1; j_call: TRBJ2-1; clone_size: NA; cdr3_aa: CSADEGEQFF; cdr3_nt: TGCAGCGCCGACGAGGGGGAGCAGTTCTTC
d_call: TRBD1; v_call: TRBV10-3; j_call: TRBJ1-1; clone_size: NA; cdr3_aa: CAISETQGARNTEAFF; cdr3_nt: TGTGCCATCAGTGAAACTCAGGGGGCGCGAAACACTGAAGCTTTCTTT
d_call: TRBD1; v_call: TRBV11-2; j_call: TRBJ2-2; clone_size: NA; cdr3_aa: CASSRDRAATGELFF; cdr3_nt: TGTGCCAGCAGCCGGGACAGGGCGGCCACCGGGGAGCTGTTTTTT
d_call: NA; v_call: TRBV29-1; j_call: TRBJ1-1; clone_size: NA; cdr3_aa: CSVGHQNTEAFF; cdr3_nt: TGCAGCGTGGGACACCAGAACACTGAAGCTTTCTTT
d_call: NA; v_call: TRBV5-1; j_call: TRBJ2-2; clone_size: NA; cdr3_aa: CASSLEWVTGELFF; cdr3_nt: TGCGCCAGCAGCTTGGAATGGGTCACCGGGGAGCTGTTTTTT
d_call: NA; v_call: TRBV30; j_call: TRBJ1-2; clone_size: NA; cdr3_aa: CAWSVGRGLTGYTF; cdr3_nt: TGTGCCTGGAGTGTTGGCAGGGGACTTACTGGCTACACCTTC
d_call: NA; v_call: TRBV4-3; j_call: TRBJ2-1; clone_size: many; cdr3_aa: CASSQDQGSYNEQFF; cdr3_nt: TGCGCCAGCAGCCAAGATCAGGGATCATACAATGAGCAGTTCTTC
d_call: TRBD1; v_call: TRBV29-1; j_call: TRBJ1-5; clone_size: few; cdr3_aa: CSVSTGTGNQPQHF; cdr3_nt: TGCAGCGTTTCGACCGGGACAGGCAATCAGCCCCAGCATTTT
d_call: NA; v_call: TRBV14; j_call: TRBJ1-6; clone_size: few; cdr3_aa: CASSPTPSNNSPLHF; cdr3_nt: TGTGCCAGCAGCCCTACCCCCTCCAATAATTCACCCCTCCACTTT
d_call: TRBD1; v_call: TRBV2; j_call: TRBJ2-2; clone_size: NA; cdr3_aa: CASTPGQGITGELFF; cdr3_nt: TGTGCCAGCACCCCGGGACAGGGCATCACCGGGGAGCTGTTTTTT
d_call: NA; v_call: TRBV19; j_call: TRBJ1-4; clone_size: medium-sized; cdr3_aa: CASSSPKGMNEKLFF; cdr3_nt: TGTGCCAGTAGTAGTCCTAAGGGGATGAATGAAAAACTGTTTTTT
d_call: NA; v_call: TRBV30; j_call: TRBJ2-3; clone_size: NA; cdr3_aa: CARSSEDTQYF; cdr3_nt: TGTGCCCGAAGCTCGGAAGATACGCAGTATTTT
d_call: NA; v_call: TRBV29-1; j_call: TRBJ2-5; clone_size: NA; cdr3_aa: CSVARLGETQYF; cdr3_nt: TGCAGCGTTGCTAGGCTCGGAGAGACCCAGTACTTC
d_call: NA; v_call: TRBV2; j_call: TRBJ2-3; clone_size: NA; cdr3_aa: CASISGRRTRSTDTQYF; cdr3_nt: TGTGCCAGCATATCGGGTAGGAGGACAAGGAGCACAGATACGCAGTATTTT
d_call: TRBD1; v_call: TRBV5-1; j_call: TRBJ1-2; clone_size: NA; cdr3_aa: CASSSGQGKRNYGYTF; cdr3_nt: TGCGCCAGCAGCTCGGGACAGGGAAAGAGAAACTATGGCTACACCTTC
d_call: TRBD1; v_call: TRBV4-2; j_call: TRBJ2-5; clone_size: NA; cdr3_aa: CASSVWATGKETQYF; cdr3_nt: TGTGCCAGCAGCGTATGGGCGACAGGGAAAGAGACCCAGTACTTC
d_call: TRBD1; v_call: TRBV19; j_call: TRBJ1-2; clone_size: NA; cdr3_aa: CASSTRTGTNYGYTF; cdr3_nt: TGTGCCAGTAGTACCCGGACAGGTACTAACTATGGCTACACCTTC
d_call: TRBD1; v_call: TRBV5-6; j_call: TRBJ1-5; clone_size: NA; cdr3_aa: CASSPKGQGFEQPQHF; cdr3_nt: TGTGCCAGCAGCCCTAAGGGACAGGGCTTCGAGCAGCCCCAGCATTTT